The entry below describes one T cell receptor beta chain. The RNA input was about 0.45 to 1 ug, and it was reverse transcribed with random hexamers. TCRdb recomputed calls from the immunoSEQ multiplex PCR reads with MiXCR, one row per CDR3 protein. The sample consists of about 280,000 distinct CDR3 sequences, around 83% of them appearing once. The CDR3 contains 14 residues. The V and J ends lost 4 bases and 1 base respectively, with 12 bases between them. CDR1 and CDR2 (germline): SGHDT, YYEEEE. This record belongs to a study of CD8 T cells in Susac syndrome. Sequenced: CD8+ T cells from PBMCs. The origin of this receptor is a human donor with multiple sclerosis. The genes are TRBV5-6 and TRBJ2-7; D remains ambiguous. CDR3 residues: CASSLRLSSYEQYF. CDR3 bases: TGTGCCAGCAGCCTCCGGCTTTCTTCCTACGAGCAGTACTTC.